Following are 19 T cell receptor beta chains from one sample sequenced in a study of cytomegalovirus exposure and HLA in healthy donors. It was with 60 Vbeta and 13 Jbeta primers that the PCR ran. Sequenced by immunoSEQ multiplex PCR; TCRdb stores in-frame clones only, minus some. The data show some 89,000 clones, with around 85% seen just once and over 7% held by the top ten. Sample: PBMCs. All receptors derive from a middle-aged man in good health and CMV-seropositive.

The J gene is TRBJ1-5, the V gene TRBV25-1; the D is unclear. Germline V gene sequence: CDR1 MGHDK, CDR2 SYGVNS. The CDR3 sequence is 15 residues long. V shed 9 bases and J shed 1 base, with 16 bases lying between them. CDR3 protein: CARAVPVGSNQPQHF. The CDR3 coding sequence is TGTGCCAGGGCGGTTCCGGTCGGCAGCAATCAGCCCCAGCATTTT.

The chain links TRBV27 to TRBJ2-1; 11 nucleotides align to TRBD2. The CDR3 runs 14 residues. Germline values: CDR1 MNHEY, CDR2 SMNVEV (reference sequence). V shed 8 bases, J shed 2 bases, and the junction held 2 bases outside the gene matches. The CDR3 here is CASQGLAAYNEQFF. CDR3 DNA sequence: TGTGCCAGCCAGGGACTAGCGGCCTACAATGAGCAGTTCTTC.

Here the CDR3 reads CASSLDLVRQNTGELFF. The CDR3 nucleotides read TGTGCCAGCAGCTTGGACCTAGTTCGGCAGAACACCGGGGAGCTGTTTTTT. V and J are TRBV5-4 and TRBJ2-2; no definite D call. Trimming left V 0 bases short and J 1 base short, with 13 bases between. CDR3 size: 17 residues. Germline CDR1 and CDR2: SGHNT and YYREEE (reference sequence).

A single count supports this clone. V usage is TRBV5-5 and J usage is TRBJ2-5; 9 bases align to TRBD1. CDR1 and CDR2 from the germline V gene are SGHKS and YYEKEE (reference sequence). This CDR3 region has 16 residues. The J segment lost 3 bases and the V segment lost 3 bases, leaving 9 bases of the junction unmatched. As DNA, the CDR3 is TGTGCCAGCAGCTCGGGACAGGGTAGGCGGGAAGAGACCCAGTACTTC. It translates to CASSSGQGRREETQYF.

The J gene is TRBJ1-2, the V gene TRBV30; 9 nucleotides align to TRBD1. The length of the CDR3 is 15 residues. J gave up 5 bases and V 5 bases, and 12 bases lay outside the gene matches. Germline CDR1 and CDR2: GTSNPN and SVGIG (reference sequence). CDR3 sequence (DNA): TGTGCCTGGGATAAGACAGGGGGGCCGAGATATGGCTACACCTTC. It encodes CAWDKTGGPRYGYTF.

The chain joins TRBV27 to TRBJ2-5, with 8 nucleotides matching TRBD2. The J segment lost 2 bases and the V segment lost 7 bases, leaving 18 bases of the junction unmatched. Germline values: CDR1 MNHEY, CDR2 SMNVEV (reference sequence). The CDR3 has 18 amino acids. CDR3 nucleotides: TGTGCCAGCACTCCGTGGGGCAGCGGGAGTTGGGTACAAGAGACCCAGTACTTC. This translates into CASTPWGSGSWVQETQYF.

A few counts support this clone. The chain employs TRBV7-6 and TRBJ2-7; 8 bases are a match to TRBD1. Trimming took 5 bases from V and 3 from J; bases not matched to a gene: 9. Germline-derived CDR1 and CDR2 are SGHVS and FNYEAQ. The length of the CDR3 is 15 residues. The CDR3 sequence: CASSHPDREGYEQYF. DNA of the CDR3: TGTGCCAGCAGCCACCCGGACAGGGAAGGCTACGAGCAGTACTTC.

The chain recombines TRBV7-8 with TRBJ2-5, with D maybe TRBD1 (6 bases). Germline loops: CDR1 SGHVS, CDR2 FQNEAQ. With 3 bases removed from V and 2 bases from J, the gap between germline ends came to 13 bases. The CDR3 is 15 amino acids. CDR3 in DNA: TGTGCCAGCAGCTTGGGGGCGGGCGCTCAAGAGACCCAGTACTTC. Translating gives CASSLGAGAQETQYF.

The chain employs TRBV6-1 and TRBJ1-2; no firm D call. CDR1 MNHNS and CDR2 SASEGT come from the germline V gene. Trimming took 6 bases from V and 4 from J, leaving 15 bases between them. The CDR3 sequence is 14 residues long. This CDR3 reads CASSGGPLFYGYTF. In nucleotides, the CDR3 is TGTGCCAGCAGCGGAGGACCGCTCTTCTATGGCTACACCTTC.

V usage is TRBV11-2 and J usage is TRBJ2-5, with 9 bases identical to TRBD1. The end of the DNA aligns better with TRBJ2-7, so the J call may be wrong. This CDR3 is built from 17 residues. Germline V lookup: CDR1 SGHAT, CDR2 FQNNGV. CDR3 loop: CASSKHVRDRAGYEQYF. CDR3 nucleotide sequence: TGTGCCAGCAGCAAACATGTTCGGGACAGGGCGGGGTACGAGCAGTACTTC.

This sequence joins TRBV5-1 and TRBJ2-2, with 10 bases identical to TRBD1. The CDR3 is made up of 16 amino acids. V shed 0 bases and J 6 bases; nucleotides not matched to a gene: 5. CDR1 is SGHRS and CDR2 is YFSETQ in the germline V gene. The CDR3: CASSLGDRGGAGELFF. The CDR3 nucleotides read TGCGCCAGCAGCTTGGGGGACAGGGGAGGAGCCGGGGAGCTGTTTTTT.

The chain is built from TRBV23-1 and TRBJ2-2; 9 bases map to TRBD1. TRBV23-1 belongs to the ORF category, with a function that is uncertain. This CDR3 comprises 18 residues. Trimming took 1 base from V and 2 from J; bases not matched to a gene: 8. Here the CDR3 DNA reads TGCGCCAGCAGTCAATTCCAGGACAGGGGTGTAAACACCGGGGAGCTGTTTTTT. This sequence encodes CASSQFQDRGVNTGELFF.

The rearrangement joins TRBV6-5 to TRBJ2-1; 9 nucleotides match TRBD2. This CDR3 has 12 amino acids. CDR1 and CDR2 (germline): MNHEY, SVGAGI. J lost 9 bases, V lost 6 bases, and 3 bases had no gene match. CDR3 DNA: TGTGCCAGCAGATTTAGCGGGAGTGAGCAGTTCTTC. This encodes CASRFSGSEQFF.

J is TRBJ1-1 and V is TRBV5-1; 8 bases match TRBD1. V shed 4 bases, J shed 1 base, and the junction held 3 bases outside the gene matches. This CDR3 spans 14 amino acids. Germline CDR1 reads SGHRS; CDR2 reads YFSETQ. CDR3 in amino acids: CASSGGTGNTEAFF. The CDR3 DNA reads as TGCGCCAGCAGCGGAGGGACAGGGAACACTGAAGCTTTCTTT.

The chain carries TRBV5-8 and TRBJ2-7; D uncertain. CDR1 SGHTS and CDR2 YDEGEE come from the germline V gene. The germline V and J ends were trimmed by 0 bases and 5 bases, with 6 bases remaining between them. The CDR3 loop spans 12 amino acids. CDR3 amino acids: CASSLVVDEQYF. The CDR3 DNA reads TGTGCCAGCAGCTTGGTCGTCGACGAGCAGTACTTC.

For the CDR3, the DNA is TGTGCCAGCAGCGTAGAGATTAGCGGTTACAATGAGCAGTTCTTC. Amino acid sequence: CASSVEISGYNEQFF. The rearrangement joins TRBV9 to TRBJ2-1, with D perhaps TRBD2 (6 bases). Trimming took off 0 bases at V and 4 bases at J, with 11 bases between the two ends. CDR1 and CDR2 from the germline V gene are SGDLS and YYNGEE. The CDR3 is 15 amino acids.

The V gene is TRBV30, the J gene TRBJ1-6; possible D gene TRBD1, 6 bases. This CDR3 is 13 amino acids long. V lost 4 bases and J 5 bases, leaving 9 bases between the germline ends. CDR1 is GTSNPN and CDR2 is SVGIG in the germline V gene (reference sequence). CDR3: CAWTRGNNSPLHF. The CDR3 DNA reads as TGTGCCTGGACTAGGGGGAATAATTCACCCCTCCACTTT.

The CDR3 DNA reads as TGCGCCAGCAGCTCGGGACAAGGCACAGATACGCAGTATTTT. Its translation: CASSSGQGTDTQYF. The V call is TRBV5-1, the J call TRBJ2-3; weak D call: TRBD1 (6 bases). The germline gives CDR1 SGHRS, CDR2 YFSETQ. CDR3 length equals 14 residues. The V end lost 3 bases, the J end lost 1 base, and 9 bases lay between the germline ends.

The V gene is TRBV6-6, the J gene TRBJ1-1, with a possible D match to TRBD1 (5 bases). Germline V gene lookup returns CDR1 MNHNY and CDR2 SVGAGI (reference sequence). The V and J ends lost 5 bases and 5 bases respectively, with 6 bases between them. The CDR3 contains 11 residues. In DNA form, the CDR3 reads TGTGCCAGCAGTCGGGGGACTGAAGCTTTCTTT. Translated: CASSRGTEAFF.